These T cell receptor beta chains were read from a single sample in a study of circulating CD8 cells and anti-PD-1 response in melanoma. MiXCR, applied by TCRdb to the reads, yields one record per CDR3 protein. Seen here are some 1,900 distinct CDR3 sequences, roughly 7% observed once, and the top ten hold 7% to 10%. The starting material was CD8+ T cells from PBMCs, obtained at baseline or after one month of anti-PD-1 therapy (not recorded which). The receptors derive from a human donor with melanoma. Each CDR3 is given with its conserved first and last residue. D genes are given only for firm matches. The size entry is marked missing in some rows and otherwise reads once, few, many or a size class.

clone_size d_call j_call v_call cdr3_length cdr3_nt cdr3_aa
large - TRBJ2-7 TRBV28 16 TGTGCCAGCCCTCCCCTGGGGGGGGCCAACTCCTACGAGCAGTACTTC CASPPLGGANSYEQYF
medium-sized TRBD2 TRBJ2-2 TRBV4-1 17 TGCGCCAGCAGCCAAGTTGATAGCGGGGGGGCCACCGGGGAGCTGTTTTTT CASSQVDSGGATGELFF
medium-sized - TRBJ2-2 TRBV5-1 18 TGCGCCAGCAGCTTCCCGCGGGCACCATCCGCGAACACCGGGGAGCTGTTTTTT CASSFPRAPSANTGELFF
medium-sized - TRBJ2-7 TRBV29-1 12 TGCAGCGTTGAGGGGCCCGCCTACGAGCAGTACTTC CSVEGPAYEQYF
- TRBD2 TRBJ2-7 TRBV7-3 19 TGTGCCAGCAGCCTCCCCTCGACCGGGACTAGCGGGGGGGCCTACGAGCAGTACTTC CASSLPSTGTSGGAYEQYF
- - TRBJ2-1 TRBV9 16 TGTGCCAGCAGCGTAGAAAGGGGAAGCTCCTACAATGAGCAGTTCTTC CASSVERGSSYNEQFF
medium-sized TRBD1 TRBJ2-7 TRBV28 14 TGTGCCAGCCGAGTGGGACAGGGCTTATACGAGCAGTACTTC CASRVGQGLYEQYF
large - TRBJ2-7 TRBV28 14 TGTGCCAGCAGTCCCCTCAGGACCTCCTACGAGCAGTACTTC CASSPLRTSYEQYF
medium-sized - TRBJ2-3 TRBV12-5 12 TGTGCTAGTGGTCTGGGGGCAGATACGCAGTATTTT CASGLGADTQYF
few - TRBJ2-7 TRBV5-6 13 TGTGCCAGCAGCTCCCCCCAGGGCTACGAGCAGTACTTC CASSSPQGYEQYF
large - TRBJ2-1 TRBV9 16 TGTGCCAGCAGCGTAGATGGGGGCTTGGTTGGCAGTGAGCAGTTCTTC CASSVDGGLVGSEQFF
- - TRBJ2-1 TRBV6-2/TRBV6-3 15 TGTGCCAGCAGTTACTCCACCAGTCCTAACTATGAGCAGTTCTTC CASSYSTSPNYEQFF
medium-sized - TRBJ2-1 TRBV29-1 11 TGCAGCGTCCCGAGGGGGAATGAGCAGTTCTTC CSVPRGNEQFF
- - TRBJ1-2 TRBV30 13 TGTGCCTGGATGGCCCCACAGGCCTATGGCTACACCTTC CAWMAPQAYGYTF
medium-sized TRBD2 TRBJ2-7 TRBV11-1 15 TGTGCCAGCAGCTTAGGCTTAGCGGGGGGATACGAGCAGTACTTC CASSLGLAGGYEQYF
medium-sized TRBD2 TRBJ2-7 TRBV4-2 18 TGTGCCAGCAGCCAAGATCAGGCTAGCGGGAGGACGCACTACGAGCAGTACTTC CASSQDQASGRTHYEQYF
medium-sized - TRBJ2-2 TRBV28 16 TGTGCCAGCAGTTCCTCCGGGACCCGGAGGACCGGGGAGCTGTTTTTT CASSSSGTRRTGELFF
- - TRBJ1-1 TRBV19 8 TGTGCCAGTGGCCGAGCTTTCTTT CASGRAFF
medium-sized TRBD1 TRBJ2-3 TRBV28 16 TGTGCCAGCAGTTTATTGGGACAGGCCTACACAGATACGCAGTATTTT CASSLLGQAYTDTQYF
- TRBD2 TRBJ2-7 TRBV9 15 TGTGCCAGCAGCGTCTCCGGGACTAGCGCCTACGAGCAGTACTTC CASSVSGTSAYEQYF
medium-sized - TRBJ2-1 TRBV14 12 TGTGCCAGCAGCCGCCGACAGTCTGAGCAGTTCTTC CASSRRQSEQFF
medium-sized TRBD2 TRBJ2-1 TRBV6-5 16 TGTGCCAGCAGTTACTTGGGACTAGCGGAGTACAATGAGCAGTTCTTC CASSYLGLAEYNEQFF
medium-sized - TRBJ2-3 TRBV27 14 TGTGCCAGCAGTTCAAGCCCCCTAAGAGATACGCAGTATTTT CASSSSPLRDTQYF